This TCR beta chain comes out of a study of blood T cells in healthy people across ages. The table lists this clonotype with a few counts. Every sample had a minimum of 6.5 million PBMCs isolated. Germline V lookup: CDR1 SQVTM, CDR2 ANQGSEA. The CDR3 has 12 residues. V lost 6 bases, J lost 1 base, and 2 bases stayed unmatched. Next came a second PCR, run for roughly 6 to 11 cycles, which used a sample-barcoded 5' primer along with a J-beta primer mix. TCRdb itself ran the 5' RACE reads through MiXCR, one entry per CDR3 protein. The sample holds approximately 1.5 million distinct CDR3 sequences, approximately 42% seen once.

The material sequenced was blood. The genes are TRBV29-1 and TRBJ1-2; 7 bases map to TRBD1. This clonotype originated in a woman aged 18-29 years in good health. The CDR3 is CSVTGYNYGYTF. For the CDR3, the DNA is TGCAGCGTGACAGGGTATAACTATGGCTACACCTTC.